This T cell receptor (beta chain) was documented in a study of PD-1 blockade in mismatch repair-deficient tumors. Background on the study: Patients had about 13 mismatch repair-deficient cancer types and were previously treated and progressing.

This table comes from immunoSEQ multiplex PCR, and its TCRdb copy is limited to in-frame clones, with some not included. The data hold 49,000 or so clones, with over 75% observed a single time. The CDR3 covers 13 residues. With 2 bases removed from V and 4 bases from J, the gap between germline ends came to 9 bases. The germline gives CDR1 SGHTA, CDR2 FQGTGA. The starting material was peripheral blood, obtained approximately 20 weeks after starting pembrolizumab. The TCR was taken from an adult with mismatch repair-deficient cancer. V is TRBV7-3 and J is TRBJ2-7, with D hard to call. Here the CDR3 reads CASSLGPGYEQYF. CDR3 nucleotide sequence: TGTGCCAGCAGCTTAGGTCCGGGTTACGAGCAGTACTTC.